The clone carrying this T cell receptor beta chain was seen only once. Its cognate antigen is unknown. This record belongs to a study of lymphopenia after photon versus proton radiotherapy. Study results and caveats: In patients who died, overall survival fell as post-nadir TCR diversity dropped more. After the lymphocyte nadir, photon-treated repertoires showed oligoclonal expansion, especially of CD8+ Temra cells. Under photons, naive T cells and diversity fell while effector/memory populations rose.

The protocol was immunoSEQ multiplex PCR, while the TCRdb copy is restricted to in-frame clones and leaves out a portion. The repertoire holds 29,000 or so clones, with about 83% as singletons. This CDR3 comprises 15 residues. V was trimmed by 5 bases and J by 3 bases, leaving 19 bases between them. Per germline, CDR1 SQVTM and CDR2 ANQGSEA. The clonotype originates from an older woman with cholangiocarcinoma. Some clones in this sample may be carry-over from other donors' samples. The starting material was peripheral blood, obtained from a patient treated with proton-based radiotherapy. This sequence joins TRBV29-1 and TRBJ1-2; no firm D call. CDR3 in amino acids: CSVLGRSFSHYGYTF. The CDR3 DNA follows: TGCAGCGTTTTGGGCAGATCCTTTTCTCACTATGGCTACACCTTC.